These 3 T cell receptor beta chains originate from one sample sequenced in a study of control samples from healthy donors and cancer patients. TCRdb keeps only in-frame clones here, not all; method: immunoSEQ multiplex PCR. The data contain approximately 53,000 clones, less than 95% of them singletons. Sequencing was performed on PBMCs. These receptors all stem from a man aged 25 to 45 with colorectal cancer.

The gene calls are TRBV6-2 or TRBV6-3 and TRBJ1-6; a possible D gene is TRBD1 (5 bases). Trimming stripped 2 bases from V and 14 bases from J, with 22 bases between. Germline lookup yields CDR1 MNHEY and CDR2 SVGEGT. This CDR3 is built from 16 residues. The CDR3 DNA is TGTGCCAGCAGTTACCCCACCCCACGACAGTGGAGCACCCTCCACTTT. It translates to CASSYPTPRQWSTLHF.

V and J are TRBV19 and TRBJ2-6; TRBD1 might be the D (5 bases). Trimming took 1 base from V and 4 from J, leaving 17 bases between them. Germline V gene lookup returns CDR1 LNHDA and CDR2 SQIVND (reference sequence). This CDR3 has 18 amino acids. This chain's CDR3 is CASSIVRGRASGANVLTF. For the CDR3, the DNA is TGTGCCAGTAGTATAGTCCGAGGCAGGGCATCAGGGGCCAACGTCCTGACTTTC.

This clone was seen a single time. The V and J genes are TRBV10-3 and TRBJ1-1, with a tentative D call TRBD1 (5 bases). Germline V lookup: CDR1 ENHRY, CDR2 SYGVKD. The CDR3 has 15 residues. V lost 1 base and J 0 bases, leaving 9 bases between the germline ends. CDR3 in DNA: TGTGCCATCAGTGAGTTTTCAGGGATGAACACTGAAGCTTTCTTT. It codes for CAISEFSGMNTEAFF.